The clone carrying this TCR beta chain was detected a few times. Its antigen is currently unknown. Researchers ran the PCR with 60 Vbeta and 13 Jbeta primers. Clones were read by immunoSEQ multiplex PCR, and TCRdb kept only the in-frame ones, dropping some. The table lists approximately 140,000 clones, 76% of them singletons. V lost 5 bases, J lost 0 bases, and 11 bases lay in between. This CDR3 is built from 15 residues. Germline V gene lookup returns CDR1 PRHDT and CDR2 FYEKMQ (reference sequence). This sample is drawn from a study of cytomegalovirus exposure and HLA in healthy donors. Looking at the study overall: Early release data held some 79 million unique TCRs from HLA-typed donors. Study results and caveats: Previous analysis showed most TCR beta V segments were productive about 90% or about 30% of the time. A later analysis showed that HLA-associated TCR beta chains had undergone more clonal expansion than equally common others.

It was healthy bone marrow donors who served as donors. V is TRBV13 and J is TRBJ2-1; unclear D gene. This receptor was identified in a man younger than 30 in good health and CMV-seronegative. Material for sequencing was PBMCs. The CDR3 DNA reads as TGTGCCAGCAGCCCCACAGAGTCCTCCTACAATGAGCAGTTCTTC. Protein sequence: CASSPTESSYNEQFF.